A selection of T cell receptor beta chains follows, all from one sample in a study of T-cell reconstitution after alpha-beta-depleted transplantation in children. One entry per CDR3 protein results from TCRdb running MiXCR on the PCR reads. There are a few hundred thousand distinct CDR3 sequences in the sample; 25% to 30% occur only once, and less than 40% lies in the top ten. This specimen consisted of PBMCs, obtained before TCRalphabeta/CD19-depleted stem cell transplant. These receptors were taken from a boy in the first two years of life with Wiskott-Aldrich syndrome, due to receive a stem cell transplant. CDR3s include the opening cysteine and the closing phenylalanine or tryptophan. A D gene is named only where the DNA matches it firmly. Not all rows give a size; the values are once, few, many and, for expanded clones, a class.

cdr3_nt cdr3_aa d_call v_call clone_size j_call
TGTGCCAGCAGCCAAGATCATGGCTCCGAGCAGTACTTC CASSQDHGSEQYF . TRBV14 few TRBJ2-7
TGCAGTGCTCTAGCGGAGCCTTACCAAGAGACCCAGTACTTC CSALAEPYQETQYF TRBD2 TRBV20-1 . TRBJ2-5
TGTGCCAGCAGCCAGGACGGGCTCACAGATACGCAGTATTTT CASSQDGLTDTQYF . TRBV3-1 . TRBJ2-3
TGCGCCAGCAGTTCTGACAGAGGAGAGACCCAGTACTTC CASSSDRGETQYF . TRBV5-1 many TRBJ2-5
TGTGCCAGCAGTTCTGGGGGGAGTGGCTACAATGAGCAGTTCTTC CASSSGGSGYNEQFF . TRBV27 . TRBJ2-1
TGCAGTGCTTCTACTGGGACTGGAAAGGAGACCCAGTACTTC CSASTGTGKETQYF . TRBV20-1 . TRBJ2-5
TGCGCCAGCAGCATGGGACAGGTCTATGGCTACACCTTC CASSMGQVYGYTF TRBD1 TRBV5-1 . TRBJ1-2
TGTGCCAGCAGTGCTTGGCAGGGGGGAGAGACCCAGTACTTC CASSAWQGGETQYF . TRBV12-3/TRBV12-4 few TRBJ2-5
TGCAGTGCGCCACAGGGCTGGGGCTACACCTTC CSAPQGWGYTF . TRBV20-1 . TRBJ1-2
TGCAGCCTAACGGGAGGGCCCGGGGAGACCCAGTACTTC CSLTGGPGETQYF TRBD2 TRBV29-1 . TRBJ2-5
TGCGCCAGCAGCCAACTTAGGGGGTTCGGGACAGGGACTTCACCCCTCCACTTT CASSQLRGFGTGTSPLHF TRBD1 TRBV4-1 . TRBJ1-6
TGCAGTGCTTATGACGGGACTACCTCCTACAATGAGCAGTTCTTC CSAYDGTTSYNEQFF TRBD2 TRBV20-1 . TRBJ2-1
TGCAGTGCTAGAAGCGGGCGCAATGAGCAGTTCTTC CSARSGRNEQFF . TRBV20-1 . TRBJ2-1
TGTGCCAGCAGTTTAAATTTAGGGGGGCCCTACGAGCAGTACTTC CASSLNLGGPYEQYF . TRBV28 . TRBJ2-7
TGTGCCAGCAGTTTGGTGAGGCTAGCGGGAGGCAATGAGCAGTTCTTC CASSLVRLAGGNEQFF TRBD2 TRBV12-3/TRBV12-4 few TRBJ2-1
TGTGCCAGCTCACCCTCCACCAATAGCCCAGATACGCAGTATTTT CASSPSTNSPDTQYF . TRBV18 few TRBJ2-3
TGCGCCAGCAGCTTGCTACGGGAGGGCCGAGAGTTCTTC CASSLLREGREFF TRBD2 TRBV5-1 . TRBJ2-1
TGTGCCAGCAATCCCGGGACTAGCGGGAGTAACAATGAGCAGTTCTTC CASNPGTSGSNNEQFF TRBD2 TRBV12-3/TRBV12-4 . TRBJ2-1
TGCGCCAGCAGCTTTTCCTTCCCAGGAGAGACCCAGTACTTC CASSFSFPGETQYF . TRBV5-1 . TRBJ2-5
TGTGCCACCGAACGAGGGCCCTACTCCTATAATTCACCCCTCCACTTT CATERGPYSYNSPLHF . TRBV10-3 few TRBJ1-6
TGCGCCAGCAGCTTCCGGACAGAATACGAGCAGTACTTC CASSFRTEYEQYF . TRBV5-1 . TRBJ2-7
TGCGCCAGCAGCTCCCACACAGATACGCAGTATTTT CASSSHTDTQYF . TRBV5-1 . TRBJ2-3
TGTGCCAGCAGTCCCGGGACAGGGTCGGTACTTGTCAAAAACATTCAGTACTTC CASSPGTGSVLVKNIQYF TRBD1 TRBV27 few TRBJ2-4
TGCGCCAGCAGCTTGTTTCCCACTAGCGAACAAGAGACCCAGTACTTC CASSLFPTSEQETQYF TRBD2 TRBV5-1 few TRBJ2-5
TGTGCCAGCAGCCAACACGGACAGAGTTATGGCTACACCTTC CASSQHGQSYGYTF . TRBV14 . TRBJ1-2
TGCGCCAGCAGCGGACCGACAGGGACGGACATTCAGTACTTC CASSGPTGTDIQYF TRBD1 TRBV5-1 few TRBJ2-4
TGCAGCGTTCATCCCGGTGGGGCAGGGTTGAACACTGAAGCTTTCTTT CSVHPGGAGLNTEAFF . TRBV29-1 . TRBJ1-1
TGTGCCAGCGGGGTTTTGGGACTAGCGGGAGAAAGGTACTTC CASGVLGLAGERYF TRBD2 TRBV3-1 few TRBJ2-7
TGCGCCAGCAGCTTTACAGGTGACGAGCAGTACTTC CASSFTGDEQYF . TRBV5-1 . TRBJ2-7
TGTGCCAGCAGCCACTACCCAATTACGACAGTTAGCTCCTACAATGAGCAGTTCTTC CASSHYPITTVSSYNEQFF . TRBV4-2 few TRBJ2-1
TGCAGTGCCCGCGGGAGCGGACTAGCGGGTGTCGAGCAGTACTTC CSARGSGLAGVEQYF TRBD2 TRBV20-1 few TRBJ2-7
TGTGCCATCAGTTGGGCTAGCGGGAGCACAGATACGCAGTATTTT CAISWASGSTDTQYF TRBD2 TRBV10-3 few TRBJ2-3
TGCGCCAGCAGCTTGGGACTAGCGGGAGGCCCACAAGAGACCCAGTACTTC CASSLGLAGGPQETQYF TRBD2 TRBV5-1 . TRBJ2-5
TGTGCCAGTAGTCCAGGGGGCCGGAATGGCTACACCTTC CASSPGGRNGYTF TRBD1 TRBV7-8 . TRBJ1-2
TGTGCCATCAGCTTCGGACAGGACGGTTTAAGCTACAATGAGCAGTTCTTC CAISFGQDGLSYNEQFF TRBD1 TRBV10-3 few TRBJ2-1
TGTGCCAGCAGCTCTCGCGGACAGGGGTGGAATTCACCCCTCCACTTT CASSSRGQGWNSPLHF TRBD1 TRBV7-9 few TRBJ1-6
TGTGCCAGCACAACCGGGAGGGCCCACACCGGGGAGCTGTTTTTT CASTTGRAHTGELFF TRBD2 TRBV6-1 . TRBJ2-2
TGTGCCAGCAGTTTACAGGGCAATTGGGATTCACCCCTCCACTTT CASSLQGNWDSPLHF . TRBV28 few TRBJ1-6
TGTGCCAGCAGCCTAAGGGGTTTGTACAATGAGCAGTTCTTC CASSLRGLYNEQFF . TRBV9 many TRBJ2-1
TGCGCCAGCAGCCCGGACAGGGGTGGAAACACCATATATTTT CASSPDRGGNTIYF TRBD1 TRBV5-1 . TRBJ1-3
TGCGCCAGCAGCTCCCCCCCGGGAGTAGGGTACGAGCAGTACTTC CASSSPPGVGYEQYF . TRBV5-1 . TRBJ2-7
TGTGCCAGCAGGTTTAGGGCCAACGTCCTGACTTTC CASRFRANVLTF . TRBV28 few TRBJ2-6
TGTGCCAGCAGCCAAGTATCCGGGCTAGAGCAGTTCTTC CASSQVSGLEQFF . TRBV3-1 . TRBJ2-1
TGTGCCATCAGTGAGGTTTTCACAGATACGCAGTATTTT CAISEVFTDTQYF . TRBV10-3 . TRBJ2-3
TGTGCCAGCAGCCTTGACAGAGAAGGAGGTATACCGTATTTT CASSLDREGGIPYF . TRBV9 few TRBJ2-3
TGCAGCGTTGGTTCAGGGGCCCTGGGAGAGACCCAGTACTTC CSVGSGALGETQYF . TRBV29-1 . TRBJ2-5
TGCAGTGCCAAACTAGCGGGAGACACAGATACGCAGTATTTT CSAKLAGDTDTQYF TRBD2 TRBV20-1 . TRBJ2-3
TGTGCCAGCAGCGTCGTCCTTTATGGCTACACCTTC CASSVVLYGYTF . TRBV28 few TRBJ1-2
TGTGCCAGCAGCCCCAGACAGGGGGCGAGCACTGAAGCTTTCTTT CASSPRQGASTEAFF TRBD1 TRBV11-2 few TRBJ1-1
TGCAGTGCGGCAGGACAGGCTAGCAATCAGCCCCAGCATTTT CSAAGQASNQPQHF TRBD1 TRBV20-1 . TRBJ1-5
TGCAGTGCTAGTCCTAGCGGGAGAGGAGAGACCCAGTACTTC CSASPSGRGETQYF TRBD2 TRBV20-1 . TRBJ2-5